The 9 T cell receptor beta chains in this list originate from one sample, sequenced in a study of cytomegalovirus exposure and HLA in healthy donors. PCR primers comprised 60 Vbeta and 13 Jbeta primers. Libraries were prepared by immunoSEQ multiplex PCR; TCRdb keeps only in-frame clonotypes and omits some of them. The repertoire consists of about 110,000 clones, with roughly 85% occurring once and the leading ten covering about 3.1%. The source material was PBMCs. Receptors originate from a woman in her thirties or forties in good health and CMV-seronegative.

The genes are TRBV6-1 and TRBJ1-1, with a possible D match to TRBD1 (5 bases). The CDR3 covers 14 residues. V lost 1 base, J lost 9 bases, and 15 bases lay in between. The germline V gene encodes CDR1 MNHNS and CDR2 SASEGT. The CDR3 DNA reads TGTGCCAGCAGTGAAGTAACAGTCAGGGCCAAAGCTTTCTTT. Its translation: CASSEVTVRAKAFF.

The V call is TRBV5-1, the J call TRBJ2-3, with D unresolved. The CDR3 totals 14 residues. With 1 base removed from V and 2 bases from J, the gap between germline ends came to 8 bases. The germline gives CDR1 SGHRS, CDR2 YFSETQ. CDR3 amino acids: CASSLLIATDTQYF. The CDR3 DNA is TGCGCCAGCAGCTTGTTAATAGCCACAGATACGCAGTATTTT.

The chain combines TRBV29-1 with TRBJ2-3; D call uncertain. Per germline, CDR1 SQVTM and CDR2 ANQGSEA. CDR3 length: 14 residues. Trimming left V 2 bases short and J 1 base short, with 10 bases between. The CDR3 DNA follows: TGCAGCGTTGAATCACGCGGTGGCACAGATACGCAGTATTTT. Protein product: CSVESRGGTDTQYF.

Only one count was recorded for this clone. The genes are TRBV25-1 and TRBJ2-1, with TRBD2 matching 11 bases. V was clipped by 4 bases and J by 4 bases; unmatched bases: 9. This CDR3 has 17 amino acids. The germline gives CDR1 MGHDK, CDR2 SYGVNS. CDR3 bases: TGTGCCAGCAGTGGGGAATGGCTAGCGGGGGGATACAATGAGCAGTTCTTC. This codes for CASSGEWLAGGYNEQFF.

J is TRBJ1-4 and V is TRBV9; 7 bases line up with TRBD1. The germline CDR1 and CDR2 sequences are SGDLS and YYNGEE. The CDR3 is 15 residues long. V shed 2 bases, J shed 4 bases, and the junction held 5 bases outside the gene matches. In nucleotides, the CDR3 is TGTGCCAGCAGCGTTACAGGGGTTCTTAATGAAAAACTGTTTTTT. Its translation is CASSVTGVLNEKLFF.

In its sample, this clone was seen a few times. CDR3 DNA sequence: TGCGCCAGCAGCTTGGCGGGACAGACCTACGAGCAGTACTTC. Translating gives CASSLAGQTYEQYF. The V call is TRBV5-1, the J call TRBJ2-7; 7 bases are a match to TRBD1. CDR1 SGHRS and CDR2 YFSETQ come from the germline V gene. This CDR3 is built from 14 residues. The junction had 2 bases not matched to a gene; V was cut back by 0 bases and J by 2 bases.

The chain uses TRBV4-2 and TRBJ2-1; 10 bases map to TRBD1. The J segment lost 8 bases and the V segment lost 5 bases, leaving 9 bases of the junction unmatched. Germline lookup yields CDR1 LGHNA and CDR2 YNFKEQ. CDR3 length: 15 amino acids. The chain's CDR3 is CASSARDRGGDEQFF. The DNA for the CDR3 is TGTGCCAGCAGCGCCCGGGACAGGGGAGGCGATGAGCAGTTCTTC.

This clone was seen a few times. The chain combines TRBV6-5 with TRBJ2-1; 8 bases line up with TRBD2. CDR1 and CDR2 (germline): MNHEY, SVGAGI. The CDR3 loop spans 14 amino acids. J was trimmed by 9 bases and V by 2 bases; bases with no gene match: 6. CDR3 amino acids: CASSYGGLGGEQFF. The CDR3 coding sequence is TGTGCCAGCAGTTACGGGGGACTAGGGGGTGAGCAGTTCTTC.

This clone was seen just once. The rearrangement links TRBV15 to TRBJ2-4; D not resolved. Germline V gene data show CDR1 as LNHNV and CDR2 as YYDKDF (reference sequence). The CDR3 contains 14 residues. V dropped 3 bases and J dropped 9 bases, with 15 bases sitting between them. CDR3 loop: CATSRPVAETIQYF. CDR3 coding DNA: TGTGCCACCAGCAGGCCGGTGGCGGAAACCATTCAGTACTTC.